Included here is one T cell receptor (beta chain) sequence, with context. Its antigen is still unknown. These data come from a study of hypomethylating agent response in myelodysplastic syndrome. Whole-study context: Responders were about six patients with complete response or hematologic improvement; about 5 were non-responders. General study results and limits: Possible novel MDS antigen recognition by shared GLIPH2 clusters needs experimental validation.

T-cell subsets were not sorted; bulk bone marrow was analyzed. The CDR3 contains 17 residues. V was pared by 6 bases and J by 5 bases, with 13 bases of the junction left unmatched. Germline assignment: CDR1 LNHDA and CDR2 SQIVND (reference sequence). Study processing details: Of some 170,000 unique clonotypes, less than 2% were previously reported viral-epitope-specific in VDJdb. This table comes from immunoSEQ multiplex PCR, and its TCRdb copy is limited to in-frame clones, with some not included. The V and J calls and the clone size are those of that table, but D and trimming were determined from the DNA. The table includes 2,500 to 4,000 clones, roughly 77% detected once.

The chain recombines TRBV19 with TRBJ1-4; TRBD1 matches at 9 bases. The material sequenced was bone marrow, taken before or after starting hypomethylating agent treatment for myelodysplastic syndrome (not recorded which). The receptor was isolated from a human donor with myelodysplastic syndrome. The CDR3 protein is CASRDPGQGSGNEKLFF. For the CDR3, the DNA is TGTGCCAGTAGGGATCCGGGACAGGGCTCGGGGAATGAAAAACTGTTTTTT.